Listed below are T cell receptor beta chains from one sample, sequenced in a study of T cell responses to AZD1222 COVID-19 vaccine. Assay used: immunoSEQ multiplex PCR; TCRdb lists only in-frame clones, some missing. The sample yields roughly 160,000 clones, roughly 90% seen once. The sample in question was peripheral blood, obtained on day 0 of AZD1222 vaccination. These receptors were collected from an adult in good health. CDR3s include the opening cysteine and the closing phenylalanine or tryptophan. A D gene is named only where the DNA matches it firmly. Expanded clones get a size class; other rows say once, few or many, or leave the size out.

TRBJ1-2,.,TRBD1,TRBV24-1,CATSEPDRGYGYTF,TGTGCCACCAGTGAACCCGACAGGGGCTATGGCTACACCTTC
TRBJ2-3,.,.,TRBV12-3/TRBV12-4,CASSLRGDTQYF,TGTGCCAGCAGTCTAAGGGGGGATACGCAGTATTTT
TRBJ1-6,once,TRBD1,TRBV5-1,CASSSGTGVTYNSPLHF,TGCGCCAGCAGCTCCGGGACAGGGGTAACCTATAATTCACCCCTCCACTTT
TRBJ1-6,.,.,TRBV28,CASSYSVRSTLHF,TGTGCCAGCAGTTATTCCGTACGAAGTACCCTCCACTTT
TRBJ1-1,.,.,TRBV7-9,CASSFSGGEAFF,TGTGCCAGCAGCTTTTCGGGTGGTGAAGCTTTCTTT
TRBJ2-7,.,TRBD2,TRBV2,CASSSRGGQYF,TGTGCCAGCAGCTCCCGCGGGGGGCAGTACTTC
TRBJ2-5,.,TRBD1,TRBV25-1,CASSATGGRETQYF,TGTGCCAGCAGTGCGACAGGGGGCAGGGAGACCCAGTACTTC
TRBJ2-1,once,TRBD2,TRBV28,CASSPTGLAGEIISYNEQFF,TGTGCCAGCAGCCCTACTGGACTAGCGGGAGAAATAATCTCCTACAATGAGCAGTTCTTC
TRBJ2-5,.,TRBD1,TRBV11-1,CASSLDRGSQETQYF,TGTGCCAGCAGCTTGGACAGGGGATCTCAAGAGACCCAGTACTTC
TRBJ2-2,.,TRBD2,TRBV5-4,CASSLGLADSPPHTGELFF,TGTGCCAGCAGCTTGGGACTAGCGGATTCCCCCCCCCACACCGGGGAGCTGTTTTTT
TRBJ2-7,.,TRBD2,TRBV6-5,CASRLAGGSYEQYF,TGTGCCAGCAGACTAGCGGGGGGCTCCTACGAGCAGTACTTC
TRBJ1-5,.,.,TRBV28,CASMPAGGLGQPQHF,TGTGCCAGCATGCCCGCGGGGGGTTTGGGACAGCCCCAGCATTTT
TRBJ1-5,.,TRBD1,TRBV5-5,CASSREDRVYQPQHF,TGTGCCAGCAGCCGAGAGGACAGGGTGTATCAGCCCCAGCATTTT
TRBJ1-1,few,.,TRBV28,CASSSVLEDEAFF,TGTGCCAGCAGTTCGGTGTTGGAGGATGAAGCTTTCTTT
TRBJ1-5,.,.,TRBV6-2/TRBV6-3,CASSYDSEYQPQHF,TGTGCCAGCAGTTACGACAGTGAATATCAGCCCCAGCATTTT
TRBJ1-2,few,.,TRBV7-2,CASSLDHGRYGYTF,TGTGCCAGCAGCTTAGATCATGGGCGCTATGGCTACACCTTC
TRBJ2-1,.,.,TRBV4-2,CASSQSGTEVDDEQFF,TGTGCCAGCAGCCAATCCGGGACGGAGGTTGACGATGAGCAGTTCTTC
TRBJ2-2,.,.,TRBV4-2,CASSQDPGTDTGELFF,TGTGCCAGCAGCCAAGATCCCGGGACTGACACCGGGGAGCTGTTTTTT
TRBJ1-6,.,.,TRBV19,CASSITTRIWDSPLHF,TGTGCCAGTAGTATAACGACACGTATTTGGGATTCACCCCTCCACTTT
TRBJ2-7,.,.,TRBV6-5,CASSYKQGYEQYF,TGTGCCAGCAGTTACAAACAGGGCTACGAGCAGTACTTC
TRBJ1-1,.,.,TRBV19,CASSAQGAEAFF,TGTGCCAGTAGCGCACAGGGAGCTGAAGCTTTCTTT
TRBJ1-5,.,TRBD1,TRBV28,CASTPGGPPQPQHF,TGTGCCAGCACCCCAGGGGGCCCCCCCCAGCCCCAGCATTTT
TRBJ1-1,.,.,TRBV6-6,CASTPQALEGNTEAFF,TGTGCCAGCACTCCACAAGCGTTGGAGGGGAACACTGAAGCTTTCTTT
TRBJ2-3,.,TRBD2,TRBV4-3,CASSRVAGGTDTQYF,TGCGCCAGCAGCCGGGTAGCGGGGGGCACAGATACGCAGTATTTT
TRBJ1-6,.,.,TRBV29-1,CSVGGTANSPLHF,TGCAGCGTTGGCGGGACGGCTAATTCACCCCTCCACTTT
TRBJ1-1,.,.,TRBV27,CARPQGPPEAFF,TGTGCCAGGCCTCAGGGGCCGCCTGAAGCTTTCTTT
TRBJ1-2,.,.,TRBV5-6,CASSLKGYSHIGYTF,TGTGCCAGCAGCTTGAAGGGGTACTCTCACATTGGCTACACCTTC
TRBJ1-2,.,TRBD1,TRBV7-2,CASSLGLGQILPNYGYTF,TGTGCCAGCAGCTTAGGTCTGGGACAGATTTTACCTAACTATGGCTACACCTTC
TRBJ2-7,few,.,TRBV4-3,CASSQSQEFGYEQYF,TGCGCCAGCAGCCAATCACAGGAGTTTGGCTACGAGCAGTACTTC
TRBJ2-5,.,.,TRBV5-4,CASSSGGHQETQYF,TGTGCCAGCAGCTCCGGGGGTCACCAAGAGACCCAGTACTTC
TRBJ2-7,.,TRBD1,TRBV11-2,CASSSTGEKHEQYF,TGTGCCAGCAGCTCGACAGGGGAAAAGCACGAGCAGTACTTC
TRBJ1-4,.,.,TRBV15,CATSRAVNEKLFF,TGTGCCACCAGCAGGGCGGTGAATGAAAAACTGTTTTTT
TRBJ1-2,.,.,TRBV19,CASSLIGPNGYTF,TGTGCCAGTAGTCTGATCGGACCGAACGGCTACACCTTC
TRBJ1-5,.,TRBD1,TRBV19,CASTPGTGTFQPQHF,TGTGCCAGTACTCCCGGGACAGGGACTTTTCAGCCCCAGCATTTT
TRBJ1-2,.,TRBD1,TRBV23-1,CASRGDREVVNYGYTF,TGCGCCAGCAGAGGGGACAGGGAAGTTGTTAACTATGGCTACACCTTC
TRBJ1-1,.,.,TRBV19,CASRPRAKDTEAFF,TGTGCCAGTAGGCCCAGGGCAAAAGACACTGAAGCTTTCTTT
TRBJ2-3,.,.,TRBV5-8,CASRGRVSTDTQYF,TGTGCCAGCAGGGGCAGGGTCAGCACAGATACGCAGTATTTT
TRBJ2-2,.,.,TRBV7-7,CASSLGPAGELFF,TGTGCTAGCAGCTTAGGGCCAGCTGGGGAGCTGTTTTTT
TRBJ1-2,.,.,TRBV6-1,CASSEEGYGYTF,TGTGCCAGCAGTGAGGAGGGCTATGGCTACACCTTC
TRBJ2-1,.,TRBD1,TRBV2,CASSEGGQGAQNEQFF,TGTGCCAGCAGTGAAGGGGGACAGGGGGCGCAGAATGAGCAGTTCTTC
TRBJ1-3,.,.,TRBV15,CATSSDMGGVSGNTIYF,TGTGCCACCAGCAGTGATATGGGGGGGGTCTCTGGAAACACCATATATTTT